This T cell receptor (beta chain) was recorded in a study of cytomegalovirus exposure and HLA in healthy donors. For the study at large: Of around 400 genotyped donors, 81% grouped in the Caucasian-associated ancestry cluster. Study-level findings and limits: The Asian-associated ancestry cluster reportedly had fewer N-insertions than the roughly 670-donor mean in a later analysis. Researchers reported that three CMV-associated chains were confirmed in vitro as CMV antigen-specific.

The PCR made use of 60 Vbeta and 13 Jbeta primers. Sequencing used immunoSEQ multiplex PCR; TCRdb keeps in-frame clones, though not all of them. The table shows tens of thousands of clones, with under 85% occurring only once. This CDR3 region has 16 residues. Germline trimming cut 4 bases from V and 3 bases from J; bases unmatched to any gene: 10. CDR1 MDHEN and CDR2 SYDVKM come from the germline V gene. With regard to this clone: The antigen is undetermined.

Sequencing input: PBMCs. V is TRBV28 and J is TRBJ1-1; TRBD1 matches at 8 bases. This receptor was obtained from a woman between 40 and 50 years old in good health and CMV-seronegative. The CDR3, as DNA: TGTGCCAGCAGTTATCGGGGCAGGGGGCTGGACACTGAAGCTTTCTTT. Residues: CASSYRGRGLDTEAFF.